Below, 14 T cell receptor beta chains from the same sample are listed, as sequenced in a study of T cell repertoires in cytomegalovirus infection. TCRdb redid the calling of the reads with MiXCR, one entry per CDR3 protein. The sample lists some 320,000 distinct CDR3 sequences; 8% to 10% were seen once. Sequencing was done on a sample of PBMCs. The source is a human donor in good health (CMV status not recorded). Some clones in this sample may be carry-over from other donors' samples.

This clonotype was detected only a few times. V usage is TRBV7-9 and J usage is TRBJ2-1, with 9 nucleotides matching TRBD2. V lost 5 bases and J lost 5; bases outside the gene matches: 7. Germline lookup yields CDR1 SEHNR and CDR2 FQNEAQ (reference sequence). This CDR3 has 15 residues. The CDR3 DNA follows: TGTGCCAGCAGCCGGGCGGGAGGGCCCGACAATGAGCAGTTCTTC. Amino acids: CASSRAGGPDNEQFF.

This clonotype was counted only a few times. This chain joins TRBV9 and TRBJ2-1; D unclear. V lost 4 bases and J 9 bases, leaving 17 bases between the germline ends. Germline V gene data show CDR1 as SGDLS and CDR2 as YYNGEE. This CDR3 has 14 amino acids. The CDR3 loop is CASSPLTLSGEQFF. The CDR3 DNA sequence: TGTGCCAGCAGCCCCCTAACCCTTTCTGGTGAGCAGTTCTTC.

This chain uses TRBV4-2 with TRBJ2-7; D uncertain. Germline V gene data show CDR1 as LGHNA and CDR2 as YNFKEQ. Trimming took off 1 base at V and 4 bases at J, with 11 bases between the two ends. There are 14 residues in the CDR3. CDR3 residues: CASSQAAAAYEQYF. CDR3 nucleotides: TGTGCCAGCAGCCAAGCCGCGGCTGCTTACGAGCAGTACTTC.

This clonotype has ten or more counts. CDR3 amino acids: CASSPVIGDGYTF. The CDR3 region has the DNA TGTGCCAGCAGCCCGGTAATAGGGGATGGCTACACCTTC. The chain joins TRBV7-9 to TRBJ1-2; tentative D call: TRBD1 (5 bases). The V end lost 5 bases, the J end lost 6 bases, and 13 bases lay between the germline ends. Germline V gives CDR1 SEHNR, CDR2 FQNEAQ (reference sequence). The CDR3 covers 13 residues.

This clonotype was found a few times. The chain combines TRBV11-2 with TRBJ2-3; TRBD2 is a possible D gene (5 bases). CDR1 and CDR2 from the germline V gene are SGHAT and FQNNGV. With 5 bases removed from V and 4 bases from J, the gap between germline ends came to 13 bases. The CDR3 covers 14 residues. The DNA of the CDR3 is TGTGCCAGCAGCGACTACTCAAGGGCAGATACGCAGTATTTT. Amino acids: CASSDYSRADTQYF.

The chain couples TRBV19 to TRBJ1-1; 7 nucleotides line up with TRBD1. The junction had 14 bases not matched to a gene; V was cut back by 10 bases and J by 0 bases. Germline-derived CDR1 and CDR2 are LNHDA and SQIVND (reference sequence). The CDR3 consists of 16 residues. The CDR3 reads CATNPRGQIVNTEAFF. The CDR3 DNA is TGTGCCACCAATCCCAGGGGACAGATCGTGAACACTGAAGCTTTCTTT.

This clonotype appeared once. The CDR3 is CASSQIHEQFF. In DNA, the CDR3 is TGCGCCAGCAGTCAAATCCATGAGCAGTTCTTC. The V and J genes are TRBV23-1 and TRBJ2-1; D is unresolved. TRBV23-1 is an ORF for which the function is uncertain. There are 11 residues in the CDR3. V lost 2 bases to trimming and J lost 8 bases, with 4 bases between them.

This chain joins TRBV28 and TRBJ1-6; D uncertain. The CDR3 is made up of 17 amino acids. The germline V and J ends were trimmed by 6 bases and 4 bases, with 19 bases remaining between them. Germline V CDR1 and CDR2: MDHEN, SYDVKM. The CDR3 sequence is CASSLQDPRAYNSPLHF. CDR3 DNA sequence: TGTGCCAGCAGCCTCCAGGATCCGCGGGCGTATAATTCACCCCTCCACTTT.

The chain employs TRBV25-1 and TRBJ1-2, with no clear D. CDR1 is MGHDK and CDR2 is SYGVNS in the germline V gene. This CDR3 region has 13 residues. Deletions cut 3 bases from V and 7 bases from J, with 12 bases between. This chain's CDR3 is CASSDAKRGGYTF. CDR3 DNA sequence: TGTGCCAGCAGTGATGCGAAACGAGGTGGCTACACCTTC.

The table lists this clonotype with many counts. The chain combines TRBV6-1 with TRBJ1-1; no definite D call. This CDR3 region has 14 residues. Trimming stripped 0 bases from V and 1 base from J, with 6 bases between. CDR1 is MNHNS and CDR2 is SASEGT in the germline V gene. CDR3 region: CASSEATANTEAFF. The CDR3, as DNA: TGTGCCAGCAGTGAAGCGACGGCGAACACTGAAGCTTTCTTT.

This chain connects TRBV27 to TRBJ1-2; 11 bases line up with TRBD1. V was pared by 5 bases and J by 7 bases, with 3 bases of the junction left unmatched. Germline loops: CDR1 MNHEY, CDR2 SMNVEV (reference sequence). The CDR3 extends over 13 amino acids. The DNA of the CDR3 is TGTGCCAGCAGTAAAGGACAGGGGGCTGGCTACACCTTC. Its protein is CASSKGQGAGYTF.

This clonotype was detected many times. The chain couples TRBV11-2 to TRBJ2-3; D is undetermined. This CDR3 comprises 16 residues. V lost 0 bases, J lost 5 bases, and 15 bases lay in between. Germline V CDR1 and CDR2: SGHAT, FQNNGV. CDR3 nucleotides: TGTGCCAGCAGCTTAGATTCCCGATCTAGTCAAGATACGCAGTATTTT. Encoded protein: CASSLDSRSSQDTQYF.

Remarks on this clonotype: This could be a read error, since a much larger clone is one nucleotide away. J is TRBJ1-2 and V is TRBV11-2, with a weak D call TRBD1 (5 bases). Germline loops: CDR1 SGHAT, CDR2 FQNNGV. Deletions cut 0 bases from V and 3 bases from J, with 5 bases between. The CDR3 runs to 13 residues. The CDR3 DNA follows: TGTGCCAGCAGCTTAGAGGGGGACTATGGCTACACCTTC. As protein: CASSLEGDYGYTF. Combining the CDR3 with reference TRBV11-2 and TRBJ1-2 gives the whole variable domain EAGVAQSPRYKIIEKRQSVAFWCNPISGHATLYWYQQILGQGPKLLIQFQNNGVVDDSQLPKDRFSAERLKGVDSTLKIQPAKLEDSAVYLCASSLEGDYGYTFGSGTRLTVV.

This clonotype was seen ten or more times. This chain uses TRBV7-8 with TRBJ2-1; 16 nucleotides align to TRBD2. CDR1 is SGHVS and CDR2 is FQNEAQ in the germline V gene. The CDR3 totals 18 residues. V dropped 3 bases and J dropped 8; count of bases not matched to a gene: 10. CDR3 sequence reads: CASSLLPGTSGRGDEQFF. Written as DNA, the CDR3 is TGTGCCAGCAGCTTGCTCCCCGGGACTAGCGGGAGGGGGGATGAGCAGTTCTTC.